The 5 T cell receptor beta chains reported below all come from one sample, sequenced in a study of blood T cells in healthy people across ages. It was with a sample-barcoded 5' primer and a J-beta primer mix that a second PCR of about 6 to 11 cycles was run. TCRdb independently ran MiXCR on the 5' RACE reads; one entry per CDR3 protein. Of 900,000 to 950,000 distinct CDR3 sequences in the sample, 25% to 30% were seen once. These data were likewise used in another study, on T cells of mothers and their children.

The sequenced sample consisted of blood. These receptors all come from a woman aged 40 to 50 in good health.

This clonotype was observed a few times. The CDR3 sequence is CASSHTDRVTNEKLFF. The CDR3 nucleotides are TGCGCCAGCAGCCACACCGACAGGGTAACTAATGAAAAACTGTTTTTT. J is TRBJ1-4 and V is TRBV4-1; 7 nucleotides align to TRBD1. Germline V gives CDR1 MGHRA, CDR2 YSYEKL. Germline trimming cut 3 bases from V and 1 base from J; bases unmatched to any gene: 5. CDR3 length equals 16 residues.

This clonotype was seen only a few times. The J gene is TRBJ1-2, the V gene TRBV2; 7 bases agree with TRBD1. Germline trimming cut 6 bases from V and 0 bases from J; bases unmatched to any gene: 7. The CDR3 is 15 residues long. Germline V gene sequence: CDR1 SNHLY, CDR2 FYNNEI. The CDR3 loop is CASRGGDRANYGYTF. The DNA of the CDR3 is TGTGCCAGCAGGGGGGGGGACAGAGCTAACTATGGCTACACCTTC.

This clonotype was observed a handful of times. The rearrangement uses TRBV28 and TRBJ1-4; D is ambiguous. CDR1 and CDR2 from the germline V gene are MDHEN and SYDVKM. This CDR3 contains 14 residues. V shed 3 bases and J shed 5 bases, with 10 bases lying between them. As DNA, the CDR3 is TGTGCCAGCAGTTTCCGGCGGAGGAATGAAAAACTGTTTTTT. Translation: CASSFRRRNEKLFF.

This sequence joins TRBV20-1 and TRBJ2-3, with TRBD1 matching 7 bases. This CDR3 spans 15 amino acids. Per germline, CDR1 DFQATT and CDR2 SNEGSKA (reference sequence). Trimming at V came to 5 bases and at J to 2 bases, leaving 10 bases not matched to a gene. In DNA form, the CDR3 reads TGCAGTGCTCCGACCGGACAGGTGTTCACAGATACGCAGTATTTT. This sequence encodes CSAPTGQVFTDTQYF.

The V and J genes are TRBV3-1 and TRBJ2-3, with 10 positions matching TRBD2. This CDR3 comprises 14 residues. Germline trimming cut 4 bases from V and 8 bases from J; bases unmatched to any gene: 6. Germline V gene data show CDR1 as LGHDT and CDR2 as YNNKEL (reference sequence). Here the CDR3 DNA reads TGTGCCAGCAGCCGGCCTAGCGGGGGCGGTACGCAGTATTTT. Residues: CASSRPSGGGTQYF.